The rows below give T cell receptor beta chains drawn from one sample of a study of blood T cell repertoires in COVID-19. Clones were sequenced by immunoSEQ multiplex PCR, and TCRdb holds only the in-frame ones, with some missing. This table holds over 110,000 clones, 84% found once. Sequences were obtained from PBMCs or T cells enriched from blood (not recorded which). The receptors here all came from a man aged 40-50 years with acute COVID-19. CDR3s include the opening cysteine and the closing phenylalanine or tryptophan. A D gene is named only where the DNA matches it firmly. Size values are once, few and many counts, or a class for expanded clones, and some rows have none.

D | J | V | size | DNA | CDR3
TRBD1 | TRBJ1-2 | TRBV30 | few | TGTGCCTGGAGTACCCGACAGGGGAACTATGGCTACACCTTC | CAWSTRQGNYGYTF
- | TRBJ2-3 | TRBV19 | - | TGTGCGTCGGGAAAAAGTACTAGCACAGATACGCAGTATTTT | CASGKSTSTDTQYF
- | TRBJ1-1 | TRBV12-2 | - | TGTGCAAGTCGCTCGGACAGGGGCACAAAGATTCTAAACACTGAAGCTTTCTTT | CASRSDRGTKILNTEAFF
- | TRBJ1-1 | TRBV9 | - | TGTGCCAGCAGCCGATTCCTCGGGGCTGAAGCTTTCTTT | CASSRFLGAEAFF
- | TRBJ2-5 | TRBV19 | - | TGTGCCAGTAGCAGGGGCCATGAGACCCAGTACTTC | CASSRGHETQYF
- | TRBJ1-3 | TRBV7-9 | - | TGTGCCAGCAGCTTAGACCCCCTACCCACCATATATTTT | CASSLDPLPTIYF
- | TRBJ2-7 | TRBV6-6 | - | TGTGCCAGTACTACAGGCTACGAGCAGTACTTC | CASTTGYEQYF
TRBD1 | TRBJ1-5 | TRBV7-9 | - | TGTGCCAGCAGCCGCGGACAGGAGACTCAGCCCCAGCATTTT | CASSRGQETQPQHF
- | TRBJ1-6 | TRBV4-3 | few | TGCGCCAGCAGCCAAGAGTGGGCTGAACCTTCGAGCTCCTATAATTCACCCCTCCACTTT | CASSQEWAEPSSSYNSPLHF
TRBD2 | TRBJ2-3 | TRBV4-3 | - | TGCGCCAGCAGCCAGGACACCCCAGCGGGAGCCGGAGATACGCAGTATTTT | CASSQDTPAGAGDTQYF
- | TRBJ1-2 | TRBV7-2 | - | TGTGCCAGCAGCTTATTATTGGTGGGGACAAATGGGGGCTACACCTTC | CASSLLLVGTNGGYTF
- | TRBJ1-2 | TRBV30 | - | TGTGCCTGGAGACAGGGTACCCCTATTAACTATGGCTACACCTTC | CAWRQGTPINYGYTF
- | TRBJ1-3 | TRBV7-9 | - | TGTGCCAGCAGCTCAGGGGCAGCTGGAAACACCATATATTTT | CASSSGAAGNTIYF
- | TRBJ1-2 | TRBV7-2 | - | TGTGCCAGCAGCTCCCCGCGTGCTTCCTCTAACTATGGCTACACCTTC | CASSSPRASSNYGYTF
TRBD1 | TRBJ1-4 | TRBV3-1/TRBV3-2 | - | TGTGCCAGCAGCCAAGCAAACCGGGACAGGAGATATGAAAAACTGTTTTTT | CASSQANRDRRYEKLFF
- | TRBJ2-3 | TRBV7-9 | once | TGTGCCAGCAGCTTTCCTAGCGTTTTCACAGATACGCAGTATTTT | CASSFPSVFTDTQYF
- | TRBJ2-7 | TRBV7-9 | - | TGTGCCAGCAGCACCCGATCTACAGGATACTACGAGCAGTACTTC | CASSTRSTGYYEQYF
- | TRBJ1-1 | TRBV18 | - | TGTGCCAGCTCACCAAACATGAACACTGAAGCTTTCTTT | CASSPNMNTEAFF
- | TRBJ1-3 | TRBV7-6 | - | TGTGCCAGCAGCTTGTCTGGGGGGACTGGAAACACCATATATTTT | CASSLSGGTGNTIYF
- | TRBJ2-2 | TRBV19 | - | TGTGCCAGTAGTATCGCGGGTGGGGGCCCCGGGGAGCTGTTTTTT | CASSIAGGGPGELFF
TRBD2 | TRBJ2-5 | TRBV4-3 | - | TGCGCCAGCAGCCAAGAGGCGACAGCGGGAGCTACCCAGTACTTC | CASSQEATAGATQYF
TRBD1 | TRBJ2-1 | TRBV27 | - | TGTGCCAGCAGTGGGGACAGGGGCAATGAGCAGTTCTTC | CASSGDRGNEQFF
- | TRBJ2-5 | TRBV27 | many | TGTGCCAGCAGTTTACGGTCGTCACAAGAGACCCAGTACTTC | CASSLRSSQETQYF
TRBD1 | TRBJ1-2 | TRBV7-2 | - | TGTGCCAGCAGCTCCGCAGGGGGTACGGGCTACACCTTC | CASSSAGGTGYTF
- | TRBJ2-7 | TRBV19 | - | TGTGCCAGTAGTGCCTCCGGGTCCTACGAGCAGTACTTC | CASSASGSYEQYF
TRBD2 | TRBJ2-3 | TRBV9 | - | TGTGCCAGCAGCCCCGGGACTAGCCTAGATACGCAGTATTTT | CASSPGTSLDTQYF
TRBD1 | TRBJ2-1 | TRBV27 | - | TGTGCCATCTACCCGGCCGGGACAGGGGGCTACAATGAGCAGTTCTTC | CAIYPAGTGGYNEQFF
TRBD2 | TRBJ2-1 | TRBV20-1 | - | TGCAGTGCTAGTTGGCTAGCGGACTACAATGAGCAGTTCTTC | CSASWLADYNEQFF
TRBD2 | TRBJ2-7 | TRBV15 | - | TGTGCCACCAGCAGTGGGGGAAGCGGGGGTCCCTACGAGCAGTACTTC | CATSSGGSGGPYEQYF
- | TRBJ1-2 | TRBV3-1/TRBV3-2 | - | TGTGCCAGCAGCCGTGCTGGACTCTATGGCTACACCTTC | CASSRAGLYGYTF
- | TRBJ1-2 | TRBV7-6 | - | TGTGCCAGCAGCTTAGGACAGAACTATGGCTACACCTTC | CASSLGQNYGYTF
TRBD2 | TRBJ2-1 | TRBV7-2 | - | TGTGCCAGCAGCTCCGCCGGGGGGGGCCGGGGTGAGCAGTTCTTC | CASSSAGGGRGEQFF
TRBD2 | TRBJ2-7 | TRBV30 | - | TGTGCCTGGGACCTCGTGGGGGAGGGGCAGTACTTC | CAWDLVGEGQYF
TRBD2 | TRBJ2-3 | TRBV28 | - | TGTGCCAGCAGTTTCCAAGGACTAGCGGGGGGCACGCAGTATTTT | CASSFQGLAGGTQYF
- | TRBJ2-1 | TRBV19 | - | TGTGCCAGTAGTAGCGATAGCTCCTACAATGAGCAGTTCTTC | CASSSDSSYNEQFF
- | TRBJ1-1 | TRBV11-2 | - | TGTGCCAGCAGCTTAGGCAGGGTACATCAGAACACTGAAGCTTTCTTT | CASSLGRVHQNTEAFF
- | TRBJ1-1 | TRBV7-8 | - | TGTGCCAGCAGCTTGCCGGGACACATGGGAACTGAAGCTTTCTTT | CASSLPGHMGTEAFF
TRBD1 | TRBJ1-1 | TRBV6-2/TRBV6-3 | - | TGTGCCAGCAGTTACCCTGGGCGGACAGGTAGCACTGAAGCTTTCTTT | CASSYPGRTGSTEAFF
TRBD1 | TRBJ1-2 | TRBV19 | - | TGTGCCAGTAGTAGGGACAGGGGGTATGGCTACACCTTC | CASSRDRGYGYTF
TRBD2 | TRBJ2-7 | TRBV13 | - | TGTGCCAGCAGCCCCTACCCACTACTAGCGGGAGGGCCCGGTAGCCACGAGCAGTACTTC | CASSPYPLLAGGPGSHEQYF
- | TRBJ2-5 | TRBV24-1 | - | TGTGCCACCAGTGCCTGGGGGAGGGAGACCCAGTACTTC | CATSAWGRETQYF
- | TRBJ1-1 | TRBV2 | few | TGTGCCAGCAGTGAACAGGGGCTCACTGAAGCTTTCTTT | CASSEQGLTEAFF
- | TRBJ2-5 | TRBV9 | - | TGTGCCAGCAGCCCTAGTGCCTTAAACCCCCAAGAGACCCAGTACTTC | CASSPSALNPQETQYF
- | TRBJ1-6 | TRBV10-3 | - | TGTGCCATCAGTGAGTCAAGGGGCGCGGATTCACCCCTCCACTTT | CAISESRGADSPLHF
TRBD1 | TRBJ2-5 | TRBV5-4 | - | TGTGCCAGCAGAGGGACAGGGGGAGGAGAGACCCAGTACTTC | CASRGTGGGETQYF
TRBD2 | TRBJ2-1 | TRBV4-1 | - | TGCGCCAGCAGCCCCCGGACTAGCGGGAGCCAGCAGCAGTTCTTC | CASSPRTSGSQQQFF
TRBD1 | TRBJ1-1 | TRBV7-2 | - | TGTGCCAGCAGCTTAGAAGGGGGCAGGAACACTGAAGCTTTCTTT | CASSLEGGRNTEAFF
- | TRBJ1-1 | TRBV5-6 | - | TGTGCCAGCAGCTCGGGCGGAGGAGTAGGCACTGAAGCTTTCTTT | CASSSGGGVGTEAFF
- | TRBJ1-4 | TRBV7-6 | - | TGTGCCAGCAGCTTAGGGGAGAGGGAAAAACTGTTTTTT | CASSLGEREKLFF
TRBD1 | TRBJ2-3 | TRBV7-9 | - | TGTGCCAGCAGCTTTTCGACAGGGGGTGCAGATACGCAGTATTTT | CASSFSTGGADTQYF
TRBD1 | TRBJ1-2 | TRBV5-1 | - | TGCGCCAGCACCTTAGGGGACAGGGGAGGCGATGGCTACACCTTC | CASTLGDRGGDGYTF